This T cell receptor (beta chain) emerged from a study of T cell responses to AZD1222 COVID-19 vaccine. The CDR3 has 16 amino acids. Germline V gives CDR1 LNHDA, CDR2 SQIVND (reference sequence). V lost 3 bases and J lost 10, with 19 bases in between. Some clones are missing from TCRdb's copy, which holds only in-frame ones; the method was immunoSEQ multiplex PCR. Of some 250,000 clones in the sample, around 92% were seen once. The sample was peripheral blood, taken 28 days after the second AZD1222 dose. The V gene is TRBV19, the J gene TRBJ1-6; TRBD1 is a possible D gene (5 bases). The sequence derives from an adult who received the AZD1222 COVID-19 vaccine. CDR3 sequence (DNA): TGTGCCAGTAGTATGAAGTCTTGGCAGCCAGGGTCACCCCTCCACTTT. This gives the protein CASSMKSWQPGSPLHF.